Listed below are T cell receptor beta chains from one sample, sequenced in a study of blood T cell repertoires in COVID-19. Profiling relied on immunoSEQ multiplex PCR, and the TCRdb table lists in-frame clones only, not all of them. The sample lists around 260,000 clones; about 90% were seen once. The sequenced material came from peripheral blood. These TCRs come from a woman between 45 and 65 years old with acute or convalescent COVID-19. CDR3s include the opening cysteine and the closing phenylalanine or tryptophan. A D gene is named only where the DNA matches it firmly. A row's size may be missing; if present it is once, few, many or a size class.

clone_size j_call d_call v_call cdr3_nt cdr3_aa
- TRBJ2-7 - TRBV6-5 TGTGCCAGCAGTCGCGCGGAGGGCTACGAGCAGTACTTC CASSRAEGYEQYF
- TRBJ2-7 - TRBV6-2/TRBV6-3 TGTGCCAGCAGCAAATCCCCGGGGGGCGGACAGTACGAGCAGTACTTC CASSKSPGGGQYEQYF
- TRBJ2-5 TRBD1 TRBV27 TGTGCCAGCACCGGGACAGGCCAAGAGACCCAGTACTTC CASTGTGQETQYF
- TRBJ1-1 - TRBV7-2 TGTGCCAGCAGCTTAGTGGCGGGGACTGTTACTGAAGCTTTCTTT CASSLVAGTVTEAFF
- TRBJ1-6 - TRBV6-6 TGTGCCAGCAGTCTCGGACAGAGCTCCTATAATTCACCCCTCCACTTT CASSLGQSSYNSPLHF
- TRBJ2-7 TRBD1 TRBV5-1 TGCGCCAGCAGCGTCGGGACAGCTACCTCCTACGAGCAGTACTTC CASSVGTATSYEQYF
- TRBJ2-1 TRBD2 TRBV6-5 TGTGCCAGCAGTTTATTAGCGGGACTTTCCTACAATGAGCAGTTCTTC CASSLLAGLSYNEQFF
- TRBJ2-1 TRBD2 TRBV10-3 TGTGCCATCAAGAAGAGCGGGAACATTGTCGATGAGCAGTTCTTC CAIKKSGNIVDEQFF
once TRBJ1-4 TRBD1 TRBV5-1 TGCGCCAGCAGCGTGACCGGACAGGGTAATGAAAAACTGTTTTTT CASSVTGQGNEKLFF
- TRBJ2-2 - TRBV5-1 TGCGCCAGCAGCTTAACTGACAGAGGGGAGCTGTTTTTT CASSLTDRGELFF
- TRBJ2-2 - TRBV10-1 TGCGCCAGCAGTAGACAGGTTACGAACACCGGGGAGCTGTTTTTT CASSRQVTNTGELFF
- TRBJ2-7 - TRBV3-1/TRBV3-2 TGTGCCAGCAGCCAGAGCTACGAGCAGTACTTC CASSQSYEQYF
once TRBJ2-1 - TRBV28 TGTGCCAGCAGTCCCCAGAGCGGCCCCTACAATGAGCAGTTCTTC CASSPQSGPYNEQFF
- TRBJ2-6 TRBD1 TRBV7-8 TGTGCCAGCAGCTTAAGTAACAGGGGTTCTGGGGCCAACGTCCTGACTTTC CASSLSNRGSGANVLTF
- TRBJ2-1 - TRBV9 TGTGCCAGCAGCGCCCTCCCCGGTTCTAATGAGCAGTTCTTC CASSALPGSNEQFF
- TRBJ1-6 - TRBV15 TGTGCCACCAGCAGGGGGGGGGAAGAATCACCCCTCCACTTT CATSRGGEESPLHF
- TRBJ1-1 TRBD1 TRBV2 TGTGCCAGCAGTGATAGGGGGCCGAGCACTGAAGCTTTCTTT CASSDRGPSTEAFF
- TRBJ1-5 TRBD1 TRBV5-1 TGCGCCAGCAGCTTGCGGACAGGGGTCAATCAGCCCCAGCATTTT CASSLRTGVNQPQHF
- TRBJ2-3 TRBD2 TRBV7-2 TGTGCCAGCAGCTTAGCGCGGGTAGCGGGAGTGGATACGCAGTATTTT CASSLARVAGVDTQYF
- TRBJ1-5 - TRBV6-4 TGTGCCAGCAGTCTAGCCCCTAGCAATCAGCCCCAGCATTTT CASSLAPSNQPQHF
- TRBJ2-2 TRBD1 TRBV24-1 TGTGCCACGGGACAGCAAACCGGGGAGCTGTTTTTT CATGQQTGELFF
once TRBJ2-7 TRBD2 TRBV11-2 TGTGCCAGCAGCTCCACCTTGGGGGAGGGGTCCTACGAGCAGTACTTC CASSSTLGEGSYEQYF
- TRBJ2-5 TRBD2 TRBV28 TGTGCCAGCAGTTGGGGGCGGGGGGAAGAGACCCAGTACTTC CASSWGRGEETQYF
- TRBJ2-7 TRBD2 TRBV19 TGTGCCAGTAGTATGGCCGGGACTAGCGGCTCCTACGAGCAGTACTTC CASSMAGTSGSYEQYF
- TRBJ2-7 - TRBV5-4 TGTGCCAGCAGCTTCGGGAGCTCCTACGAGCAGTACTTC CASSFGSSYEQYF
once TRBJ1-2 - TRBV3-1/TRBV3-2 TGTGCCAGCAGCAAAGCAGGCCCGGGCTACACCTTC CASSKAGPGYTF
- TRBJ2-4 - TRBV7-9 TGTGCCAGCAGCTTCGGTGGGCAGACAAAAAACATTCAGTACTTC CASSFGGQTKNIQYF
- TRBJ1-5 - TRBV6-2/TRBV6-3 TGTGCCAGCAGTTACTCAGGTGTCGGGCAGCCCCAGCATTTT CASSYSGVGQPQHF
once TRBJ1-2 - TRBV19 TGTGCCAGTAGGCAAACAGGGCGCTACACCTTC CASRQTGRYTF
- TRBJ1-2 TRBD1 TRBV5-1 TGCGCCAGTTCGGACAGGATAAGCTATGGCTACACCTTC CASSDRISYGYTF
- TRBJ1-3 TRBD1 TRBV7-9 TGTGCCAGCAGCACAAAGGACAGGGGCTCTGGAAACACCATATATTTT CASSTKDRGSGNTIYF
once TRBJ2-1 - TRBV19 TGTGCCAGTAGTATCTGGACTCCTAGCTCCTACAATGAGCAGTTCTTC CASSIWTPSSYNEQFF
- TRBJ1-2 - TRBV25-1 TGTGCCAGCAGTGAATCGGGGGGCCATTATGGCTACACCTTC CASSESGGHYGYTF
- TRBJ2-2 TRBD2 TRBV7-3 TGTGCCAGCAGCCACGGACTAGCGGGAACCGGGGAGCTGTTTTTT CASSHGLAGTGELFF
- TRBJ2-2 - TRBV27 TGTGCCAGCAGTTTATCGGAGGGGTTTTCAAACACCGGGGAGCTGTTTTTT CASSLSEGFSNTGELFF
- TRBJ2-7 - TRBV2 TGTGCCAGCAGATTAGTTTTCTACGAGCAGTACTTC CASRLVFYEQYF
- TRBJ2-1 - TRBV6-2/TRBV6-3 TGTGCCAGCAGTTCTCGTCGCGAGACCTACAATGAGCAGTTCTTC CASSSRRETYNEQFF